This T cell receptor beta chain is from a study of shared clonotypes between healthy human individuals. Study-level results: Clonotype sharing among donors likely depends on sequencing depth. Blood alone was sampled, and tissue repertoires likely differ.

The CDR3 covers 17 residues. Germline trimming cut 5 bases from V and 2 bases from J; bases unmatched to any gene: 12. Germline CDR1 is SGHAT and CDR2 is FQNNGV. For each subset, genomic DNA was distributed in equal portions over several immunoSEQ plates. The replicate PCRs on unsorted PBMC were given 250 to 300 ng DNA, which is 25,000 to 35,000 T cell genomes. The table came from immunoSEQ multiplex PCR; TCRdb's copy has only in-frame clones and leaves some out. Among 530,000 or so clones listed, about 79% were seen once. This clone was picked up a small number of times. The antigen remains unidentified.

This clonotype was sampled from a middle-aged woman in good health. Some clones in this sample may be carry-over from other donors' samples. This sequence joins TRBV11-2 and TRBJ2-1; 7 bases agree with TRBD2. Sequencing input: PBMCs. CDR3: CASSASGWQGTYNEQFF. The CDR3 DNA follows: TGTGCCAGCAGCGCTAGCGGTTGGCAGGGAACCTACAATGAGCAGTTCTTC.